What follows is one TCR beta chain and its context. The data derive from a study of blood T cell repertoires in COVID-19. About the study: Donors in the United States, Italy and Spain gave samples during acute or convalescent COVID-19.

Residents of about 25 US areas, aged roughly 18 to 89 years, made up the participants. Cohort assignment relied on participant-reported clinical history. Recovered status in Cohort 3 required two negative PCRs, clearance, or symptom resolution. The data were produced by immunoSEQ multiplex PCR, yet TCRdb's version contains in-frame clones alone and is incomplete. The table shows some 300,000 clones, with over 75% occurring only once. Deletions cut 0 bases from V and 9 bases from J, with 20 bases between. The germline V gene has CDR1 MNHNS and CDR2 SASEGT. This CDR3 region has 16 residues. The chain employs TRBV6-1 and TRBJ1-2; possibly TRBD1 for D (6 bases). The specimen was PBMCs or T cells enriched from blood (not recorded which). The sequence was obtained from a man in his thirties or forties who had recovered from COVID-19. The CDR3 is CASSEARLGGRESYTF. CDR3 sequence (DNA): TGTGCCAGCAGTGAAGCGCGTTTGGGGGGGCGCGAAAGCTACACCTTC.